Listed below are T cell receptor beta chains from one sample, sequenced in a study of shared clonotypes between healthy human individuals. The table came from immunoSEQ multiplex PCR; TCRdb's copy has only in-frame clones and leaves some out. The sample has about 2,100,000 clones; just over 90% are singletons. The sequenced material came from naive CD8+ T cells from PBMCs. Every receptor here comes from a young man in good health. Some clones in this sample may be carry-over from other donors' samples. Each CDR3 is given with its conserved first and last residue.

j_gene: TRBJ1-2; v_gene: TRBV6-1; CDR3aa: CASTLGYGYTF
j_gene: TRBJ2-7; v_gene: TRBV7-6; CDR3aa: CASSPSGPSSYEQYF
j_gene: TRBJ2-7; v_gene: TRBV4-1; CDR3aa: CASSRSSGRGHEQYF
j_gene: TRBJ1-1; v_gene: TRBV18; CDR3aa: CASSRDPGNTEAFF
j_gene: TRBJ1-2; v_gene: TRBV5-1; CDR3aa: CASSLSGSPNYGYTF
j_gene: TRBJ1-2; v_gene: TRBV4-3; CDR3aa: CASSHKPPGESPNYGYTF
j_gene: TRBJ1-2; v_gene: TRBV7-9; CDR3aa: CASSSRGQAPDYGYTF
j_gene: TRBJ1-1; v_gene: TRBV29-1; CDR3aa: CSARDSEAFF
j_gene: TRBJ2-7; v_gene: TRBV19; CDR3aa: CASSISSGVSYEQYF
j_gene: TRBJ2-7; v_gene: TRBV7-2; CDR3aa: CASSLGTYEQYF
j_gene: TRBJ2-5; v_gene: TRBV30; CDR3aa: CAWRRPPQETQYF
j_gene: TRBJ2-7; v_gene: TRBV13; CDR3aa: CASSREPGSSSYEQYF
j_gene: TRBJ2-2; v_gene: TRBV11-2; CDR3aa: CASSSRATGELFF
j_gene: TRBJ1-4; v_gene: TRBV5-6; CDR3aa: CASSLAGDEIRLFF
j_gene: TRBJ2-7; v_gene: TRBV7-9; CDR3aa: CASSFVGRPGREQYF
j_gene: TRBJ2-5; v_gene: TRBV6-1; CDR3aa: CASKIGGTQETQYF
j_gene: TRBJ1-2; v_gene: TRBV7-3; CDR3aa: CASSLLDSFLYGYTF
j_gene: TRBJ1-2; v_gene: TRBV6-1; CDR3aa: CASSEGQGIYYGYTF
j_gene: TRBJ1-1; v_gene: TRBV15; CDR3aa: CATSRDRGNTEAFF
j_gene: TRBJ2-7; v_gene: TRBV15; CDR3aa: CATSRGSGYEQYF
j_gene: TRBJ2-6; v_gene: TRBV28; CDR3aa: CASRRGSGANVLTF
j_gene: TRBJ2-5; v_gene: TRBV16; CDR3aa: CASSQLRLAGGHREQETQYF
j_gene: TRBJ2-2; v_gene: TRBV9; CDR3aa: CASSVHEARGTGELFF
j_gene: TRBJ1-5; v_gene: TRBV27; CDR3aa: CASRLLDSNQPQHF
j_gene: TRBJ2-1; v_gene: TRBV25-1; CDR3aa: CASRAGHGGYNEQFF
j_gene: TRBJ2-7; v_gene: TRBV6-1; CDR3aa: CASSDAGPLAEQYF
j_gene: TRBJ2-1; v_gene: TRBV10-3; CDR3aa: CAISESRGNEQFF
j_gene: TRBJ2-3; v_gene: TRBV19; CDR3aa: CASRIYGFTDTQYF
j_gene: TRBJ2-7; v_gene: TRBV29-1; CDR3aa: CSVENSDYEQYF
j_gene: TRBJ1-5; v_gene: TRBV6-1; CDR3aa: CASSDGNPYSNQPQHF
j_gene: TRBJ1-1; v_gene: TRBV29-1; CDR3aa: CSGRFQGHAIEAFF
j_gene: TRBJ2-3; v_gene: TRBV27; CDR3aa: CASSNLAGEGTDTQYF
j_gene: TRBJ2-1; v_gene: TRBV5-4; CDR3aa: CASSSLGTSLNEQFF
j_gene: TRBJ2-5; v_gene: TRBV2; CDR3aa: CASSTRGPYETQYF
j_gene: TRBJ2-1; v_gene: TRBV5-1; CDR3aa: CASSLAAGYNEQFF
j_gene: TRBJ2-2; v_gene: TRBV4-1; CDR3aa: CASSQERRTGELFF
j_gene: TRBJ2-5; v_gene: TRBV27; CDR3aa: CASSQLGGNAQETQYF
j_gene: TRBJ1-2; v_gene: TRBV19; CDR3aa: CASSIDRADYGYTF
j_gene: TRBJ2-7; v_gene: TRBV4-1; CDR3aa: CASSQDPDVNEQYF
j_gene: TRBJ2-3; v_gene: TRBV11-2; CDR3aa: CASSGRPGQGSGDTQYF
j_gene: TRBJ1-1; v_gene: TRBV6-5; CDR3aa: CASSSLPATEAFF
j_gene: TRBJ2-5; v_gene: TRBV5-4; CDR3aa: CASSPEREATGETQYF
j_gene: TRBJ2-5; v_gene: TRBV13; CDR3aa: CASSSGNSLRSETQYF
j_gene: TRBJ2-7; v_gene: TRBV2; CDR3aa: CASSVLPGGLYEQYF
j_gene: TRBJ2-5; v_gene: TRBV11-2; CDR3aa: CASSYTSGFETQYF
j_gene: TRBJ1-5; v_gene: TRBV28; CDR3aa: CASVQTSNQPQHF
j_gene: TRBJ2-5; v_gene: TRBV7-9; CDR3aa: CASSLVGRKETQYF
j_gene: TRBJ1-3; v_gene: TRBV28; CDR3aa: CASRGGAGGNTIYF
j_gene: TRBJ2-7; v_gene: TRBV29-1; CDR3aa: CSVYGGYGEQYF